The sequence of this T cell receptor (beta chain) was determined in a study of T cell responses to AZD1222 COVID-19 vaccine (dated by TCRdb to 2020 to 2022). The study in broad terms: A total of 233 trial participants underwent TCR sequencing, of whom 200 to 220 received two doses of AZD1222 and some 25 received two doses of the MenACWY control vaccine. Trial participants were enrolled by age into 18-55, 56-69 and 70-plus year subgroups, with about 150, 28 and 57 TCR-sequenced participants respectively.

The CDR3 regions of human TCRbeta chains were subjected to immunosequencing. Regarding the original processing steps: TCRs in the repertoires were compared against a reference library of SARS-CoV-2-specific TCRs that had been generated with the MIRA antigen-specificity platform. Breadth was defined as the fraction of unique TCRs that were SARS-CoV-2-associated. Depth was defined as the fraction of total T cells that were SARS-CoV-2-associated. Using the MIRA data, each spike-specific TCR was mapped to the spike region that the TCR reacts to and placed in a CD4 or CD8 class. Log10-transformed breadth and depth values were compared by one-way ANOVA with Sidak's multiple comparisons tests. What TCRdb holds here is the immuneACCESS table cut down to in-frame rearrangements. Part of the clones is not present; checked against another copy, under half of the missing clones reflect an unresolved V gene, and the others are unexplained. That table is the source of V, J and clone size, and D and trimming were worked out from the DNA. The sample includes about 160,000 clones, with about 93% observed a single time. Of the sample, 3% to 3.5% is held by the ten largest clones.

Overall study results and their limits: The vaccine-associated CD4 TCRs covered the entire spike protein, and the dominant responses fell in regions 160-218 and 743-854. Nearly half of unique spike-specific TCRs reportedly recognized epitopes outside regions mutated in the B.1.351 and B.1.1.7 variants. After two AZD1222 doses, both the breadth and the depth of spike-specific TCRs were significantly higher than at day 0 and than in MenACWY recipients. Conclusions about previously exposed vaccinees are limited because only a handful of AZD1222 recipients were SARS-CoV-2 seropositive at baseline. The 56-69-year group was small, and its depth increase did not reach significance, likely because of low power. Because no day 14 peak-response samples were available, the repertoires could be characterized only after the peak T cell response. Participants were mostly white British, with more females than males. The authors suggested clonal diversity may have been underestimated.

Comment on this clone: Its antigen is not yet known. It has no much larger one-base neighbor in the sample; base qualities were not kept.

Between the V and J ends, shortened by 2 bases and 4 bases respectively, the junction contains 9 bases. The CDR3 starts with the cysteine, ends with the phenylalanine, and has 14 residues. Left in the record is the CDR3 DNA by itself, 42 bases read in frame from the first base. Based on the germline V gene, the CDR1 and CDR2 sequences are SGHVS and FNYEAQ. The time point label for this specimen denotes: about 28 days (+/-7) after the second vaccine dose. AZD1222 recipients whose second dose came at about 4 weeks and those whose second dose came at about 12 weeks were combined into one group, since spike-specific TCR depth and breadth did not differ between the two schedules. The vaccinee samples were drawn from two UK trials, COV001 and COV002, one of which was a single-blind randomized controlled phase 2/3 trial testing AZD1222 (ChAdOx1 nCoV-19) in healthy adults. Trial participant PBMC samples were collected at day 0 and day 28 after the second dose for TCRbeta chain sequencing.

The sample here was peripheral blood, taken 28 days after the second AZD1222 dose. This chain joins TRBV7-6 to TRBJ2-1, with the D gene uncertain. The sequence derives from an adult who received the AZD1222 COVID-19 vaccine. The DNA is TGTGCCAGCAGCTTAAACTACGGTTACAATGAGCAGTTCTTC. This translates into CASSLNYGYNEQFF.